This TCR beta chain was captured by sequencing in a study of T cells in Graves' hyperthyroidism and ophthalmopathy. Amplification of TCR beta CDR3 regions was performed using RNA transcripts as template. Using the HTBI primer set, a first-round RT-PCR was run on the TCR CDR3. TCRdb redid the calling of the multiplex PCR reads with MiXCR, one entry per CDR3 protein. Of fewer than 500,000 distinct CDR3 sequences listed, 14% are singletons. This clonotype was seen ten or more times. What it binds is not known. General study findings and limits: Researchers found most expanded thyroid clonotypes above 0.001 in blood as well.

The source of this sequence is a woman aged 25-40 years with Graves' ophthalmopathy. The sample comprised blood.

The CDR3 DNA follows: TGCAGTGCTAGAGACCAACAGGTTAAGGCTGGAAACACCATATATTTT. As protein: CSARDQQVKAGNTIYF. This chain connects TRBV20-1 to TRBJ1-3; D may be TRBD1 (5 bases). Looked up from germline, CDR1 is DFQATT and CDR2 is SNEGSKA (reference sequence). The V gene lost 0 bases and the J gene lost 2 bases, with 14 bases spanning the gap. This CDR3 contains 16 residues.